These 21 T cell receptor beta chains were sequenced from one sample in a study of T cell repertoires in cytomegalovirus infection. In TCRdb, the reads were re-called with MiXCR into one record per CDR3 protein. The sample records just under 300,000 distinct CDR3 sequences, around 9.1% being singletons. The sample consisted of PBMCs. Every receptor here comes from a human donor in good health (CMV status not recorded). Some clones in this sample may be carry-over from other donors' samples.

The chain joins TRBV28 to TRBJ2-2, with TRBD1 identical over 7 bases. Germline V gene data show CDR1 as MDHEN and CDR2 as SYDVKM. CDR3 length equals 14 residues. V shed 8 bases and J 0 bases; nucleotides not matched to a gene: 3. The CDR3 is CASAQGPNTGELFF. The CDR3 nucleotides read TGTGCCAGCGCACAGGGGCCGAACACCGGGGAGCTGTTTTTT.

As for this clonotype: A much larger clonotype is one base distant, so this may be a read error. The rearrangement uses TRBV20-1 and TRBJ1-1; D may be TRBD1 (5 bases). The V and J ends lost 0 bases and 6 bases respectively, with 11 bases between them. This CDR3 comprises 13 residues. Germline assignment: CDR1 DFQATT and CDR2 SNEGSKA (reference sequence). The CDR3 bases are TGCAGTGCTAGAGATCCAGGGTCGTCTGAAGCTTTCTTT. It is translated as CSARDPGSSEAFF.

There are many counts of this clonotype. The genes are TRBV6-5 and TRBJ2-7; 7 positions match TRBD1. Trimming took 6 bases from V and 1 from J; bases not matched to a gene: 12. Germline assignment: CDR1 MNHEY and CDR2 SVGAGI. The length of the CDR3 is 16 residues. The CDR3 DNA follows: TGTGCCAGCAGCACCTCCCGGGACAGACCTTCCTACGAGCAGTACTTC. Its translation: CASSTSRDRPSYEQYF.

This clonotype was seen ten or more times. This chain links TRBV6-5 with TRBJ2-3; 11 bases match TRBD2. The CDR3 spans 18 residues. Germline CDR1 and CDR2: MNHEY and SVGAGI. V trimming: 0 bases; J trimming: 6 bases; junction bases outside the gene matches: 11. CDR3 nucleotides: TGTGCCAGCAGTTACTCAACCCTAGCGGGGGGCCATCGGGATACGCAGTATTTT. Its translation: CASSYSTLAGGHRDTQYF.

This clonotype was found a few times. The V gene is TRBV4-3, the J gene TRBJ2-6; 11 nucleotides line up with TRBD1. V was clipped by 4 bases and J by 2 bases; unmatched bases: 13. Germline CDR1 and CDR2: LGHNA and YSLEER. The CDR3 runs 20 residues. CDR3 bases: TGCGCCAGCAGCCGAAATATTCTCGGACAGGGGGCGCCTGGGGCCAACGTCCTGACTTTC. Its translation: CASSRNILGQGAPGANVLTF.

This clonotype has at least ten counts. J is TRBJ2-5 and V is TRBV29-1; a weak D match, TRBD1 (5 bases). V lost 4 bases and J lost 4, with 19 bases in between. In germline, CDR1 is SQVTM, CDR2 ANQGSEA. CDR3 length: 15 residues. The CDR3 spells CSVVGHRIRGETQYF. The CDR3 DNA is TGCAGCGTTGTTGGTCATAGAATAAGGGGAGAGACCCAGTACTTC.

In this sample, this clonotype turned up a few times. V and J are TRBV20-1 and TRBJ2-5; the D is unclear. The CDR3 contains 12 residues. V was cut by 4 bases and J by 4 bases, with 10 bases left in between. Per the germline V gene, CDR1 is DFQATT and CDR2 is SNEGSKA (reference sequence). The chain's CDR3 is CSAKGLGETQYF. As DNA, the CDR3 is TGCAGTGCTAAGGGTTTGGGAGAGACCCAGTACTTC.

The chain combines TRBV20-1 with TRBJ1-5, with TRBD1 as a possible D gene (6 bases). V lost 3 bases and J 9 bases, leaving 21 bases between the germline ends. CDR3 size: 15 residues. CDR1 DFQATT and CDR2 SNEGSKA come from the germline V gene (reference sequence). The DNA for the CDR3 is TGCAGTGCTAGGGCCCGCAGGGGCGCAAGACCGCCCCAGCATTTT. Protein: CSARARRGARPPQHF.

In its sample, this clonotype was seen many times. The chain joins TRBV5-1 to TRBJ2-7, with D perhaps matching TRBD2 (5 bases). The germline V gene encodes CDR1 SGHRS and CDR2 YFSETQ. This CDR3 spans 16 amino acids. V lost 4 bases, J lost 4 bases, and 21 bases lay in between. The CDR3 DNA sequence: TGCGCCAGCAGCAAATGGAACCTTTCGGGGTGGTACGAGCAGTACTTC. This gives the protein CASSKWNLSGWYEQYF.

This clonotype was observed at least ten times. V gene TRBV5-4 combines with J gene TRBJ1-1; 9 nucleotides align to TRBD1. CDR1 and CDR2 (germline): SGHNT, YYREEE (reference sequence). This CDR3 region has 18 residues. With V trimmed by 4 bases and J by 11 bases, 24 bases remained unmatched. The CDR3 sequence: CASSPDRQGVSAGGVAFF. For the CDR3, the DNA is TGTGCCAGCAGCCCGGACCGACAGGGGGTTTCTGCAGGAGGTGTGGCTTTCTTT. Full variable domain (rest looked up from reference TRBV5-4 and TRBJ1-1): ETGVTQSPTHLIKTRGQQVTLRCSSQSGHNTVSWYQQALGQGPQFIFQYYREEENGRGNFPPRFSGLQFPNYSSELNVNALELDDSALYLCASSPDRQGVSAGGVAFFGQGTRLTVV.

This clonotype has only a few counts. The chain is built from TRBV6-6 and TRBJ2-5; TRBD2 agrees at 9 bases. The germline V gene has CDR1 MNHNY and CDR2 SVGAGI (reference sequence). The CDR3 totals 19 residues. The trim removed 2 bases at V and 0 bases at J, leaving 13 bases unmatched. CDR3 sequence (DNA): TGTGCCAGCAGTTACGTTCTAGCGGGGACAATTTCGTACCAAGAGACCCAGTACTTC. This encodes CASSYVLAGTISYQETQYF.

This clonotype was detected a few times. The chain employs TRBV29-1 and TRBJ2-2; TRBD2 aligns across 9 bases. Germline CDR1 is SQVTM and CDR2 is ANQGSEA. V lost 0 bases, J lost 4 bases, and 12 bases stayed unmatched. CDR3 size: 18 residues. The CDR3 is CSVEEPPGGGAFTGELFF. CDR3 in DNA: TGCAGCGTTGAAGAGCCCCCCGGCGGGGGGGCCTTCACCGGGGAGCTGTTTTTT.

This clonotype has at least ten counts. The rearrangement uses TRBV7-2 and TRBJ2-5; 8 bases match TRBD2. CDR1 SGHTA and CDR2 FQGNSA come from the germline V gene. V gave up 5 bases and J gave up 7 bases; unmatched junction bases: 6. The CDR3 consists of 13 residues. In nucleotides, the CDR3 is TGTGCCAGCAGCCAGGGACTAGTAGGGACCCAGTACTTC. This translates into CASSQGLVGTQYF.

This clonotype was recorded many times. The chain combines TRBV7-2 with TRBJ1-6; perhaps TRBD1 as D (5 bases). Germline V lookup: CDR1 SGHTA, CDR2 FQGNSA. The CDR3 has 16 residues. V was pared by 0 bases and J by 7 bases, with 13 bases between. The CDR3 bases are TGTGCCAGCAGCTTAGCGCACAGGCAACGGAATTCACCCCTCCACTTT. Protein sequence: CASSLAHRQRNSPLHF.

This sequence joins TRBV19 and TRBJ2-1; D is unclear. CDR3 length: 15 amino acids. V was clipped by 7 bases and J by 4 bases, with 17 bases between them. Germline lookup yields CDR1 LNHDA and CDR2 SQIVND (reference sequence). The CDR3 DNA reads as TGTGCCAGTATCTCCCAGGACCGAATATACAATGAGCAGTTCTTC. This gives the protein CASISQDRIYNEQFF.

This clonotype occurred a few times. The CDR3 DNA reads TGCAGTGCTAGAGATCTCGTAGGGGTCAATGAGCAGTTCTTC. Protein sequence: CSARDLVGVNEQFF. This chain joins TRBV20-1 and TRBJ2-1, with D possibly TRBD1 on 5 matching bases. V lost 0 bases and J lost 6, with 12 bases in between. The CDR3 sequence is 14 residues long. Per the germline V gene, CDR1 is DFQATT and CDR2 is SNEGSKA (reference sequence).

This clonotype has at least ten counts. The gene calls are TRBV7-2 and TRBJ1-2; 7 bases are shared with TRBD1. Per germline, CDR1 SGHTA and CDR2 FQGNSA. The ends lost 1 base at V and 3 bases at J; junction bases unmatched: 5. There are 15 residues in the CDR3. The CDR3 region has the DNA TGTGCCAGCAGCTTAGGGGGAGGGGGCCACTATGGCTACACCTTC. Protein sequence: CASSLGGGGHYGYTF.

This clonotype has a handful of counts. The V and J genes are TRBV12-3 or TRBV12-4 and TRBJ2-1; 14 nucleotides align to TRBD2. The J segment lost 5 bases and the V segment lost 2 bases, leaving 2 bases of the junction unmatched. The CDR3 length is 16 residues. The CDR3 is CASSLRLAGGNNEQFF. CDR3 coding DNA: TGTGCCAGCAGTTTAAGACTAGCGGGGGGGAACAATGAGCAGTTCTTC.

This clonotype was recorded at least ten times. The chain carries TRBV11-1 and TRBJ2-7; TRBD1 might be the D (6 bases). Germline assignment: CDR1 SGHAT and CDR2 FQDESV (reference sequence). This CDR3 has 15 residues. Trimming shortened V by 7 bases and J by 0 bases, and 16 bases separated the two germline ends. The CDR3 sequence: CASTRTDSNSYEQYF. The CDR3 region has the DNA TGTGCCAGCACCAGGACAGATTCAAACTCCTACGAGCAGTACTTC.

The V and J genes are TRBV20-1 and TRBJ2-7; D not resolved. The CDR3 is 13 amino acids. V was shortened by 8 bases and J by 0 bases, with 14 bases between the two germline ends. Germline values: CDR1 DFQATT, CDR2 SNEGSKA (reference sequence). For the CDR3, the DNA is TGCAGTTCTCAGGACCACGCCTCCTACGAGCAGTACGTC. It yields the protein CSSQDHASYEQYV.

This clonotype was detected many times. This chain links TRBV7-6 with TRBJ2-1; either TRBD1 or TRBD2 may supply D (6 bases each). This CDR3 contains 15 residues. CDR1 and CDR2 from the germline V gene are SGHVS and FNYEAQ. V lost 5 bases to trimming and J lost 2 bases, with 13 bases between them. For the CDR3, the DNA is TGTGCCAGCAGCAACGACAGGACTACCTACAATGAGCAGTTCTTC. It translates to CASSNDRTTYNEQFF.